Listed below are T cell receptor beta chains from one sample, sequenced in a study of cytomegalovirus exposure and HLA in healthy donors. Clones were read by immunoSEQ multiplex PCR, and TCRdb kept only the in-frame ones, dropping some. The sample records about 170,000 clones, more than 60% being singletons. The specimen sequenced was PBMCs. Every receptor here comes from a woman in her 30s in good health and CMV-seropositive. Each CDR3 is given with its conserved first and last residue. Fields, in order: J gene, D gene, clone size, V gene, CDR3 DNA, CDR3 protein. A D gene is named only where the DNA matches it firmly. Size is omitted from some rows. Given values are once, few, many or a class for expanded clones.

TRBJ1-1 | . | . | TRBV19 | TGTGCCAGTAGTATAGGGGCTCGTTCTGCGGAAGCTTTCTTT | CASSIGARSAEAFF
TRBJ1-1 | TRBD1 | . | TRBV2 | TGTGCCAGCAGTCCTCAGGGGCAAGACAGGACAGGAGCTTTCTTT | CASSPQGQDRTGAFF
TRBJ2-5 | TRBD1 | few | TRBV28 | TGTGCCAGCAGTACCAGGGACAGGGGGGAACAAGAGACCCAGTACTTC | CASSTRDRGEQETQYF
TRBJ1-5 | . | . | TRBV28 | TGTGCCAGCAGTTTGATAGGGGCGCGGCAGCCCCAGCATTTT | CASSLIGARQPQHF
TRBJ1-5 | . | . | TRBV30 | TGTGCCTGGAGTGTATTTTCCCCGGGGAAAGGGAGTCAGCCCCAGCATTTT | CAWSVFSPGKGSQPQHF
TRBJ1-2 | . | . | TRBV5-1 | TGCGCCAGCTCCGGCGGAGGGGCCTATGGCTACACCTTC | CASSGGGAYGYTF
TRBJ1-5 | . | . | TRBV12-5 | TGTGCTAGTGGTTTGGTACTAGGAGGGAATCAGCCCCAGCATTTT | CASGLVLGGNQPQHF
TRBJ2-7 | TRBD2 | . | TRBV5-4 | TGTGCCAGCAGCAAACGACTAGCGGGACTCTACGAGCAGTACTTC | CASSKRLAGLYEQYF
TRBJ2-3 | TRBD2 | . | TRBV28 | TGTGCCAGCAGCTTAGCGGGAGAGGGCACAGATACGCAGTATTTT | CASSLAGEGTDTQYF
TRBJ2-7 | . | . | TRBV6-6 | TGTGCCAGCAGTGCCAACACAGGTTACGAGCAGTACTTC | CASSANTGYEQYF
TRBJ1-1 | TRBD1 | . | TRBV7-2 | TGTGCCAGCAGCCACAGGGGAAACACTGAAGCTTTCTTT | CASSHRGNTEAFF
TRBJ1-5 | . | . | TRBV5-3 | TGTGCCAGAAGCTACTATCCCACCGACAGGCTGGGCGGTCAGCCCCAGCATTTT | CARSYYPTDRLGGQPQHF
TRBJ2-7 | . | once | TRBV12-5 | TGTGCTAGTGGTTTGGACAATTCCTACGAGCAGTACTTC | CASGLDNSYEQYF
TRBJ2-7 | . | . | TRBV5-6 | TGTGCCAGCAGCTTGGACAACGCGGTGGGTTACGAGCAGTACTTC | CASSLDNAVGYEQYF
TRBJ2-3 | . | few | TRBV11-1 | TGTGCCAACAGCTCAACAGATACGCAGTATTTT | CANSSTDTQYF
TRBJ1-1 | . | . | TRBV5-8 | TGTGCCAGCAGCGAACAGCTGAACACTGAAGCTTTCTTT | CASSEQLNTEAFF
TRBJ1-4 | . | . | TRBV7-2 | TGTGCCAGCAGCTTACGGGGGGCAACTAATGAAAAACTGTTTTTT | CASSLRGATNEKLFF
TRBJ2-5 | . | few | TRBV5-4 | TGTGCCAGCAGCTTGGAACAGCAACAGACCCAGTACTTC | CASSLEQQQTQYF
TRBJ1-1 | . | . | TRBV7-2 | TGTGCCAGCAGCCGGACAAATGGACCTGAAGCTTTCTTT | CASSRTNGPEAFF
TRBJ1-2 | . | . | TRBV11-1 | TGTGCCAGCAGCTCAACGACAGTCTATGGCTACACCTTC | CASSSTTVYGYTF
TRBJ2-5 | TRBD1 | . | TRBV5-1 | TGCGCCAGCAGGGAGACAGGGATCGAGACCCAGTACTTC | CASRETGIETQYF
TRBJ2-1 | TRBD2 | . | TRBV28 | TGTGCCAGCAGTTTGGGTCTAGCGGGAGTTTCCTACAATGAGCAGTTCTTC | CASSLGLAGVSYNEQFF
TRBJ2-1 | TRBD2 | . | TRBV5-1 | TGCGCCAGCAGCCAGGGACTAGCCAACAATGAGCAGTTCTTC | CASSQGLANNEQFF
TRBJ2-7 | TRBD1 | . | TRBV19 | TGTGCCAGTAGTATCGGGGACAGTTCCTACGAGCAGTACTTC | CASSIGDSSYEQYF
TRBJ2-1 | TRBD2 | . | TRBV2 | TGTGCCAGCAATTCCGGACTAGCGGTATACAATGAGCAGTTCTTC | CASNSGLAVYNEQFF
TRBJ2-6 | . | . | TRBV13 | TGTGCCAGCAGCTTAGGCTTTAGCTCTGGGGCCAACGTCCTGACTTTC | CASSLGFSSGANVLTF
TRBJ2-1 | . | once | TRBV28 | TGTGCCAGCAGCCTGGACATTTCGTACAATGAGCAGTTCTTC | CASSLDISYNEQFF
TRBJ2-7 | . | . | TRBV6-1 | TGTGCCAGCAGTGAAATGGGAGACGAGCAGTACTTC | CASSEMGDEQYF
TRBJ1-5 | . | . | TRBV19 | TGTGCCAGTAGTATTAGCGAAGGGGGAGACGTCCTTTTT | CASSISEGGDVLF